These T cell receptor beta chains were read from a single sample in a study of T cell responses to AZD1222 COVID-19 vaccine. Produced via immunoSEQ multiplex PCR; TCRdb's table is partial and in-frame only. The table lists 100,000 to 150,000 clones, roughly 92% of them singletons. Sequencing was performed on peripheral blood, taken 28 days after the second AZD1222 dose. The receptors shown here come from an adult who received the AZD1222 COVID-19 vaccine. CDR3s include the opening cysteine and the closing phenylalanine or tryptophan. A D gene is named only where the DNA matches it firmly. Some rows have no size entry. The others give once, few or many, or a class for an expanded clone.

V gene,clone size,D gene,J gene,CDR3 DNA,CDR3 protein
TRBV29-1,-,-,TRBJ1-2,TGCAGCGTCTACCAACGGGCTGGCTATGGCTACACCTTC,CSVYQRAGYGYTF
TRBV5-1,-,-,TRBJ2-3,TGCGCCAGCAGCTTCGGGACAAGGGGAGGTAGCACAGATACGCAGTATTTT,CASSFGTRGGSTDTQYF
TRBV7-8,-,-,TRBJ2-5,TGTGGCTCGACTTCGTACCAAGAGACCCAGTACTTC,CGSTSYQETQYF
TRBV7-3,once,TRBD2,TRBJ2-1,TGTGCCAGCAGTCAGTCCGGGGGGGATGAGCAGTTCTTC,CASSQSGGDEQFF
TRBV7-3,-,TRBD1,TRBJ2-3,TGTGCCAGCAGCTTACGCGACTCAGGGGGCCGAATGGATACGCAGTATTTT,CASSLRDSGGRMDTQYF
TRBV5-6,-,TRBD1,TRBJ1-5,TGTGCCAGCAGCTCGACAGGGGATGGCAATCAGCCCCAGCATTTT,CASSSTGDGNQPQHF
TRBV9,few,TRBD1,TRBJ2-7,TGTGCCAGCAGCGCCCCCGGGACAGGGGCACGGGAGCAGTACTTC,CASSAPGTGAREQYF
TRBV5-1,-,-,TRBJ2-5,TGCGCCAGCAGCTTGGGCACTATACAAGAGACCCAGTACTTC,CASSLGTIQETQYF
TRBV11-3,-,-,TRBJ2-4,TGTGCCAGCAGCAAAAAAAACATTCAGTACTTC,CASSKKNIQYF
TRBV10-3,-,-,TRBJ1-2,TGTGCCATCAGTGAGTCGAGTGGCTTAAGTGGCTACACCTTC,CAISESSGLSGYTF
TRBV11-3,-,-,TRBJ2-7,TGTGCCAGCAGTCAGGCAGGCTACGAGCAGTACTTC,CASSQAGYEQYF
TRBV12-3/TRBV12-4,-,-,TRBJ2-2,TGTGCCAGCAGCCTGGACGTCGGGGAGCTGTTTTTT,CASSLDVGELFF
TRBV30,-,-,TRBJ1-6,TGTGCCGGACGGCCAACGCTGTGGACGGCTTCACCCCTCCACTTT,CAGRPTLWTASPLHF
TRBV7-6,-,-,TRBJ2-3,TGTGCCAGCAGCCCCCGGGGGCGGTCGGCTAGCACAGATACGCAGTATTTT,CASSPRGRSASTDTQYF
TRBV3-1/TRBV3-2,-,-,TRBJ1-2,TGTGCCAGCAGCTTCGGGACGGCGTATGGCTACACCTTC,CASSFGTAYGYTF
TRBV9,-,TRBD2,TRBJ2-1,TGTGCCAGCAGCGTAGGTCTAGCGGGGAACAATGAGCAGTTCTTC,CASSVGLAGNNEQFF
TRBV9,-,-,TRBJ1-4,TGTGCCAGCACCCGAGGGGCAGGTTATAATGAAAAACTGTTTTTT,CASTRGAGYNEKLFF
TRBV3-1/TRBV3-2,once,-,TRBJ2-1,TGTGCCAGCAGCCAAGGGGACGAGCAGTTCTTC,CASSQGDEQFF
TRBV5-5,-,-,TRBJ2-7,TGTGCCAGCAGCCTCCAGTCCCTGGCCGAGCAGTACTTC,CASSLQSLAEQYF
TRBV19,-,-,TRBJ2-1,TGTGCCAGTAGTGGATTCGGGCTCCTGGGGGGAAATGAGCAGTTCTTC,CASSGFGLLGGNEQFF
TRBV6-2/TRBV6-3,-,TRBD1,TRBJ2-7,TGTGCCAGCAGTTACTTTGCCGGCACAGGGGGAGGCTACGAGCAGTACTTC,CASSYFAGTGGGYEQYF
TRBV29-1,-,-,TRBJ1-1,TGCAGCGTTGACACCGGGACTGAAGCTTTCTTT,CSVDTGTEAFF
TRBV5-1,-,-,TRBJ2-4,TGCGCCAGCAGCTTGTCGGGGGGCGAAAACATTCAGTACTTC,CASSLSGGENIQYF
TRBV14,-,-,TRBJ1-5,TGTGCCAGCAGCCAAGATGTTTCAGATAGCAATCAGCCCCAGCATTTT,CASSQDVSDSNQPQHF
TRBV29-1,-,TRBD1,TRBJ1-5,TGCAGCGTCCGGACAGGGGGCGAGTGGCAGCCCCAGCATTTT,CSVRTGGEWQPQHF
TRBV24-1,-,TRBD2,TRBJ2-1,TGTGCCACCAGTGATTCCACTAGCGGGAGATACAATGAGCAGTTCTTC,CATSDSTSGRYNEQFF
TRBV25-1,-,-,TRBJ1-2,TGTGCCAGCAGTGCAAAATGGGGGTATGGCTACACCTTC,CASSAKWGYGYTF
TRBV4-3,once,TRBD2,TRBJ2-2,TGCGCCAGCAGCCAAGCATTCAGGCTAGCGGTGAACACCGGGGAGCTGTTTTTT,CASSQAFRLAVNTGELFF
TRBV4-3,-,TRBD1,TRBJ1-1,TGCGCCAGCAGCCAAAGACAGGGTGAAGCTTTCTTT,CASSQRQGEAFF
TRBV25-1,-,-,TRBJ1-5,TGTGCCAGCAGTGAACGGGGCGTCAATCAGCCCCAGCATTTT,CASSERGVNQPQHF
TRBV7-9,-,-,TRBJ1-1,TGTGCCAGCAGCGGTCACAGGACAAGGAACACTGAAGCTTTCTTT,CASSGHRTRNTEAFF
TRBV18,-,TRBD2,TRBJ2-1,TGTGCCAGCTCTCCGACTAGCGGGACATACAATGAGCAGTTCTTC,CASSPTSGTYNEQFF
TRBV5-1,-,-,TRBJ1-4,TGCGCCAGCAGCTTGACGGGGCTTGGGGAAAAACTGTTTTTT,CASSLTGLGEKLFF
TRBV19,-,TRBD1,TRBJ2-7,TGTGCCAGTAGTAGCATTCCGGGACAGGGCTACGAGCAGTACTTC,CASSSIPGQGYEQYF
TRBV12-5,-,-,TRBJ1-2,TGTGCTAGTGGTTTGGTAGGGGTGCTAAAGTCTGGCTACACCTTC,CASGLVGVLKSGYTF
TRBV7-9,-,-,TRBJ2-1,TGTGCCAGCAGCTTAGACCAACGGCCTAGGTTCTTC,CASSLDQRPRFF
TRBV6-2/TRBV6-3,-,TRBD1,TRBJ1-5,TGTGCCAGCAGTCTAAACGGACAGGGGGCGGGTCAGCCCCAGCATTTT,CASSLNGQGAGQPQHF
TRBV3-1/TRBV3-2,once,TRBD1,TRBJ1-3,TGTGCCAGCAGCCAAGGACAGGGTGTAAACACCATATATTTT,CASSQGQGVNTIYF
TRBV2,once,TRBD1,TRBJ1-2,TGTGCCAGCAACCCACAGGGGGCGAACTATGGCTACACCTTC,CASNPQGANYGYTF
TRBV7-2,-,TRBD1,TRBJ1-2,TGTGCCAGCAGCTTAGGACCGACAGGGAACTATGGCTACACCTTC,CASSLGPTGNYGYTF
TRBV20-1,-,-,TRBJ2-7,TGCAGTGCGGGTGACTACGAGCAGTACTTC,CSAGDYEQYF
TRBV6-5,-,TRBD2,TRBJ2-2,TGTGCCACACGGCCGGGAGGCGTCGGGGAGCTGTTTTTT,CATRPGGVGELFF
TRBV3-1/TRBV3-2,-,TRBD2,TRBJ2-7,TGTGCCAGCAGCCCTACCTGGGGGGGCTCCTACGAGCAGTACTTC,CASSPTWGGSYEQYF
TRBV6-2/TRBV6-3,-,-,TRBJ1-2,TGTGCCAGCAGTTACGATGTTATAACTTCTGGCTACACCTTC,CASSYDVITSGYTF
TRBV5-1,-,-,TRBJ2-7,TGCGCCAGCAGCTTGGTCGGAGGAGTTTTCGGGGGACCCTCCTACGAGCAGTACTTC,CASSLVGGVFGGPSYEQYF
TRBV28,-,TRBD2,TRBJ2-7,TGTGCCAGCAGAACCGGGACTAGCAGCAACTACGAGCAGTACTTC,CASRTGTSSNYEQYF
TRBV19,-,TRBD1,TRBJ1-4,TGTGCCAGTAGTGATCCGGGACAGGGTTATGAAAAACTGTTTTTT,CASSDPGQGYEKLFF
TRBV6-2/TRBV6-3,-,-,TRBJ2-1,TGTGCCAGCAGTTACAGGCCCGCCTCTTCTTACAATGAGCAGTTCTTC,CASSYRPASSYNEQFF
TRBV7-8,-,-,TRBJ1-2,TGTGCCAGCAGCTTAGGGCCCCAGAGCTACACCTTC,CASSLGPQSYTF
TRBV18,-,-,TRBJ1-5,TGTGCCAGCTCACCTAACTTTCAGCAGCCCCAGCATTTT,CASSPNFQQPQHF
TRBV27,-,TRBD1,TRBJ1-4,TGTGCCAGCAGACCTAGGGGGCTCGGTGAAAAACTGTTTTTT,CASRPRGLGEKLFF
TRBV7-2,-,TRBD1,TRBJ2-2,TGTGCCAGCAGCCCGAAAACGCCGGGACAGGGGAACGGGGAGCTGTTTTTT,CASSPKTPGQGNGELFF
TRBV9,-,-,TRBJ2-2,TGTGCCAGCAGCCCCACGGGGAGATCACGGGAGCTGTTTTTT,CASSPTGRSRELFF
TRBV6-5,-,TRBD2,TRBJ2-7,TGTGCCAGCAGTTCCCTCAGCGGGGGCGGCTCCTACGAGCAGTACTTC,CASSSLSGGGSYEQYF
TRBV4-2,-,-,TRBJ2-7,TGTGCCAGCAGCCAACGGGGGTCCCCCTACGAGCAGTACTTC,CASSQRGSPYEQYF
TRBV7-2,-,-,TRBJ1-5,TGTGCCAGCAGCTTATCAGGTCATAGCAATCAGCCCCAGCATTTT,CASSLSGHSNQPQHF
TRBV7-2,-,-,TRBJ2-7,TGTGCCAGCAGCAAAAGTGTTGGCTACGAGCAGTACTTC,CASSKSVGYEQYF
TRBV6-6,-,-,TRBJ2-5,TGTGCCAGCAGTACCCTCAAGAAGGGAGAGACCCAGTACTTC,CASSTLKKGETQYF
TRBV4-2,-,-,TRBJ2-2,TGTGCCAGCAGCCAAGTGTTTGGGGAGCTGTTTTTT,CASSQVFGELFF